The TCR beta chain described here comes from a study of CD8+ T cells in alopecia areata. Treatment in this sample: oral pan-JAK inhibitor, 5-10 mg twice daily. Following extraction, RNA underwent reverse transcription to cDNA, which served as the sequencing template. Method: immunoSEQ multiplex PCR; TCRdb's copy keeps in-frame clones and lacks some. The repertoire has about 120,000 clones, about 50% of them found once; the top ten carry approximately 0.46%. Per the germline V gene, CDR1 is LNHDA and CDR2 is SQIVND (reference sequence). The CDR3 has 16 amino acids. V trimming: 4 bases; J trimming: 5 bases; junction bases outside the gene matches: 8.

The sequencing here drew on CD4+ T cells sorted from blood, taken at week 4, from a patient treated with tofacitinib. This sequence was found in a human donor with alopecia areata. The J gene is TRBJ2-2, the V gene TRBV19, with 9 bases lining up with TRBD1. The DNA of the CDR3 is TGTGCCAGTAGTAAAAACTCAGGACAGGGGACCGGGGAGCTGTTTTTT. Its protein product is CASSKNSGQGTGELFF. Variable domain in full (rest from reference TRBV19 and TRBJ2-2): DGGITQSPKYLFRKEGQNVTLSCEQNLNHDAMYWYRQDPGQGLRLIYYSQIVNDFQKGDIAEGYSVSREKKESFPLTVTSAQKNPTAFYLCASSKNSGQGTGELFFGEGSRLTVL.